Sequencing of this T cell receptor beta chain was carried out in a study of shared clonotypes between healthy human individuals. Study-wide findings and caveats: The study sampled only blood, and tissue repertoires likely differ.

Of note for this clone: Antigen: not known.

Germline V gene sequence: CDR1 LNHDA, CDR2 SQIVND (reference sequence). V dropped 1 base and J dropped 5 bases, with 12 bases sitting between them. The CDR3 has 14 residues. The authors distributed each subset's genomic DNA evenly over several immunoSEQ plates. The protocol was immunoSEQ multiplex PCR, while the TCRdb copy is restricted to in-frame clones and leaves out a portion. The sample yields roughly 490,000 clones, around 80% seen once. Donors, without exception, were Caucasian adults residing in Nashville, Tennessee. This receptor was obtained from a woman aged 40 to 49 in good health. Some clones in this sample may be carry-over from other donors' samples. The rearrangement joins TRBV19 to TRBJ2-7; D perhaps matches TRBD2 (5 bases). Sequenced input: PBMCs. The CDR3 loop is CASSIGETLDEQYF. For the CDR3, the DNA is TGTGCCAGTAGTATAGGGGAGACTCTGGACGAGCAGTACTTC.